A single sample gave rise to the 16 T cell receptor beta chains below, sequenced in a study of blood T cell repertoires in COVID-19. Clones were read by immunoSEQ multiplex PCR, and TCRdb kept only the in-frame ones, dropping some. The table lists around 87,000 clones, 80% to 90% of them singletons. Specimen: peripheral blood. These receptors were collected from a man between 45 and 60 years old with acute or convalescent COVID-19.

The CDR3 region is CSVGEGVNSPLHF. The DNA for the CDR3 is TGCAGCGTTGGGGAGGGGGTAAATTCACCCCTCCACTTT. V and J are TRBV29-1 and TRBJ1-6; D possibly corresponds to TRBD1 (6 bases). Between the trimmed V and J ends, which lost 4 bases and 7 bases, there was a span of 11 bases. Germline-derived CDR1 and CDR2 are SQVTM and ANQGSEA. There are 13 residues in the CDR3.

This clone was picked up one time. This chain uses TRBV21-1 with TRBJ1-1; the D call TRBD1 from the table was never checked on the DNA. TRBV21-1 is reported as a pseudogene. This CDR3 spans 15 amino acids. The CDR3 DNA follows: TGTGCCAGCAGCATGGACCGGGACAGGGGCCCTGAAGCTTTCTTT. It translates to CASSMDRDRGPEAFF.

The chain carries TRBV28 and TRBJ2-3; tentatively, D is TRBD1 (6 bases). The CDR3 loop spans 14 amino acids. Germline-derived CDR1 and CDR2 are MDHEN and SYDVKM. Trimming stripped 3 bases from V and 5 bases from J, with 12 bases between. The CDR3 DNA follows: TGTGCCAGCAGTTTCCTCCAGGGGATAGATACGCAGTATTTT. It encodes CASSFLQGIDTQYF.

The DNA for the CDR3 is TGCAGTGCTAGTTCCACGGGGACAGCGAGGACTGAAGCTTTCTTT. It codes for CSASSTGTARTEAFF. This chain joins TRBV20-1 and TRBJ1-1, with 7 bases aligning to TRBD1. Germline CDR1 reads DFQATT; CDR2 reads SNEGSKA (reference sequence). The CDR3 has 15 amino acids. V was clipped by 3 bases and J by 5 bases; unmatched bases: 12.

The rearrangement joins TRBV5-1 to TRBJ2-5, with 7 positions matching TRBD2. CDR3 length: 14 residues. Germline CDR1 reads SGHRS; CDR2 reads YFSETQ. With 3 bases clipped from V and 1 base from J, the junction kept 3 bases outside the gene matches. The CDR3 here is CASSYSGFQETQYF. Here the CDR3 DNA reads TGCGCCAGCAGCTATAGCGGGTTCCAAGAGACCCAGTACTTC.

The chain uses TRBV28 and TRBJ2-7, with 10 bases matching TRBD1. J was trimmed by 4 bases and V by 6 bases; bases with no gene match: 6. The length of the CDR3 is 14 residues. Germline CDR1 MDHEN, CDR2 SYDVKM. The DNA of the CDR3 is TGTGCCAGCAGCGGGGGGGACAGGGGTTACGAGCAGTACGTC. Its translation is CASSGGDRGYEQYV.

The CDR3 nucleotides read TGTGCCAGCAGTTATAGGGGGAACAAATTCACAGATACGCAGTATTTT. Amino acids: CASSYRGNKFTDTQYF. V gene TRBV6-5 combines with J gene TRBJ2-3; TRBD1 is a possible D gene (6 bases). The CDR3 is 16 residues long. The V end was cut by 3 bases, the J end by 2 bases, with 15 bases between. Looked up from germline, CDR1 is MNHEY and CDR2 is SVGAGI.

This clone was seen once. CDR3 residues: CASSSASSGGRTSTDTQYF. The CDR3 nucleotides read TGTGCCAGCAGCTCGGCCTCTAGCGGGGGGCGCACTAGCACAGATACGCAGTATTTT. This chain joins TRBV5-8 and TRBJ2-3; 11 nucleotides match TRBD2. V gave up 3 bases and J gave up 0 bases; unmatched junction bases: 12. CDR1 is SGHTS and CDR2 is YDEGEE in the germline V gene. The CDR3 spans 19 residues.

The sample holds a few counts of this clone. The CDR3 sequence: CASSGAGLAGFLNTGELFF. The CDR3 DNA is TGTGCCAGCAGCGGCGCGGGACTAGCGGGTTTTTTGAACACCGGGGAGCTGTTTTTT. The V and J genes are TRBV3-1 (or the pseudogene TRBV3-2) and TRBJ2-2; 12 bases map to TRBD2. J lost 1 base, V lost 5 bases, and 11 bases had no gene match. Germline V gives CDR1 LGHDT, CDR2 YNNKEL (reference sequence). The CDR3 contains 19 residues.

The chain is built from TRBV6-5 and TRBJ1-1, with D perhaps TRBD1 (5 bases). The V gene lost 1 base and the J gene lost 2 bases, with 14 bases spanning the gap. The CDR3 has 16 amino acids. Germline V gene lookup returns CDR1 MNHEY and CDR2 SVGAGI. CDR3 nucleotide sequence: TGTGCCAGCAGTTACTGGGGGGGTCTTTCTAACACTGAAGCTTTCTTT. It encodes CASSYWGGLSNTEAFF.

This clone is a singleton in its sample. The chain joins TRBV24-1 to TRBJ1-2; D possibly corresponds to TRBD1 (6 bases). The germline gives CDR1 KGHDR, CDR2 SFDVKD. Trimming stripped 4 bases from V and 7 bases from J, with 15 bases between. The CDR3 contains 14 residues. As DNA, the CDR3 is TGTGCCACCAGTGAACTACCACAGGGCGTTGGCTACACCTTC. Translated, it gives CATSELPQGVGYTF.

The chain is built from TRBV19 and TRBJ2-2; 10 bases line up with TRBD1. Losses at the gene ends were 5 bases for V and 7 bases for J; bases not matched to a gene: 10. Germline V CDR1 and CDR2: LNHDA, SQIVND (reference sequence). The CDR3 is 16 amino acids. The CDR3 spells CASSGAGTGAHGELFF. CDR3 nucleotides: TGTGCCAGTAGTGGAGCCGGGACAGGGGCCCACGGGGAGCTGTTTTTT.

V and J are TRBV7-2 and TRBJ1-6; D is unresolved. This CDR3 is built from 14 residues. Germline CDR1 SGHTA, CDR2 FQGNSA. V shed 6 bases and J shed 3 bases, with 9 bases lying between them. In DNA form, the CDR3 reads TGTGCCAGCAGTACAACAGTCTATAATTCACCCCTCCACTTT. Protein: CASSTTVYNSPLHF.

This chain joins TRBV2 and TRBJ1-6; D possibly corresponds to TRBD1 (5 bases). CDR1 SNHLY and CDR2 FYNNEI come from the germline V gene. The V end was cut by 7 bases, the J end by 7 bases, with 17 bases between. CDR3 size: 15 residues. The CDR3 region is CASTLVAGGNSPLHF. As DNA, the CDR3 is TGTGCCAGCACCCTCGTGGCCGGGGGGAATTCACCCCTCCACTTT.

This chain uses TRBV3-1 (or the pseudogene TRBV3-2) with TRBJ1-5; a weak D match, TRBD1 (5 bases). The CDR3 is 14 residues long. CDR1 is LGHDT and CDR2 is YNNKEL in the germline V gene (reference sequence). V lost 1 base to trimming and J lost 2 bases, with 6 bases between them. CDR3 sequence: CASSQGGGNQPQHF. The CDR3 bases are TGTGCCAGCAGCCAAGGGGGCGGCAATCAGCCCCAGCATTTT.

This chain connects TRBV15 to TRBJ2-1; 7 bases align to TRBD2. V shed 3 bases and J 5 bases; nucleotides not matched to a gene: 10. CDR1 LNHNV and CDR2 YYDKDF come from the germline V gene (reference sequence). The CDR3 length is 16 residues. The CDR3 spells CATSSVAGDANNEQFF. The CDR3 bases are TGTGCCACCAGCAGTGTCGCGGGGGACGCTAACAATGAGCAGTTCTTC.